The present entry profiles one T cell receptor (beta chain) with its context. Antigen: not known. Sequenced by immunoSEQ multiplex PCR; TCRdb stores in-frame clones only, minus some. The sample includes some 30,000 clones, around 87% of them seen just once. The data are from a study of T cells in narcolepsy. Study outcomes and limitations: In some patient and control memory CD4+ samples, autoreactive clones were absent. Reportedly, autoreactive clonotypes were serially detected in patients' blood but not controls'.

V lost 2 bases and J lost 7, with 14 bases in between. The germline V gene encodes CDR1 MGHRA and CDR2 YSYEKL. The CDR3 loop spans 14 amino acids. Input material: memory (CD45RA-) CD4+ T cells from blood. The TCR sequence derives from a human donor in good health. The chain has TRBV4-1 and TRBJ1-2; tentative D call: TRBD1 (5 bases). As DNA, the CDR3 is TGCGCCAGCAGCCAACCCGGGACCCTGGTTGGCTACACCTTC. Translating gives CASSQPGTLVGYTF.